Detailed here is one TCR beta chain. Other DNA variants within this sample encode the same CDR3. The entry originates in a study of blood T cell repertoires in COVID-19. For the study at large: Collection of acute and convalescent COVID-19 samples took place in the United States, Italy and Spain.

Methods used by the authors: For nucleated cells, counts were estimated from reference gene primer amplification. Assay: immunoSEQ multiplex PCR; the TCRdb copy retains only in-frame clones and omits some. The V and J calls and clone size are taken from that table; D and trimming were inferred from the DNA. Of some 220,000 clones listed, around four fifths are singletons. The source is an older woman who had recovered from COVID-19. The sequencing sample was made of peripheral blood.

The CDR3 is CASSLSGGTDTQYF. CDR3 DNA: TGCGCCAGCAGCCTTAGCGGGGGCACAGATACGCAGTATTTT. The V gene is TRBV5-1, the J gene TRBJ2-3, with 8 bases fitting TRBD2. Germline V gives CDR1 SGHRS, CDR2 YFSETQ. V shed 4 bases, J shed 1 base, and the junction held 2 bases outside the gene matches. The CDR3 length is 14 residues. Full variable domain (remainder filled in from reference TRBV5-1 and TRBJ2-3): KAGVTQTPRYLIKTRGQQVTLSCSPISGHRSVSWYQQTPGQGLQFLFEYFSETQRNKGNFPGRFSGRQFSNSRSEMNVSTLELGDSALYLCASSLSGGTDTQYFGPGTRLTVL.